This T cell receptor beta chain came from a study of shared clonotypes between healthy human individuals. V lost 4 bases to trimming and J lost 2 bases, with 12 bases between them. The CDR3 has 14 residues. From germline, CDR1 is KGHSH and CDR2 LQKENI. The method was immunoSEQ multiplex PCR; TCRdb's version includes in-frame clones alone and lacks a portion of them. Here the sample spans approximately 320,000 clones, less than 85% being singletons. The specimen was memory CD4+ T cells sorted from blood. The sample's subset: CD45RA-negative fraction. The receptor's source is a man in his thirties or forties in good health. V is TRBV18 and J is TRBJ2-7; the D gene is possibly TRBD1 (5 bases). The CDR3 coding sequence is TGTGCCAGCTCACGACCAGGGATTCCCTACGAGCAGTACTTC. It translates to CASSRPGIPYEQYF.